This TCR beta chain was identified during a study of cytomegalovirus exposure and HLA in healthy donors. PCR involved 60 Vbeta and 13 Jbeta primers. Here immunoSEQ multiplex PCR was the method, and the copy in TCRdb shows in-frame clones only, minus some. The sample has 120,000 or so clones, around 80% seen once. General observations from the study: An analysis done earlier found most TCR beta V segments productive about 87% or about 30% of the time. Among the CMV-associated chains, three were confirmed in vitro as specific for CMV antigens. The likely explanation for a cluster of highly shared sequence variants was sequencing artifact.

In regard to this clone: Its antigen remains unidentified.

The clonotype comes from a female donor in good health and CMV-seronegative. The sample consisted of PBMCs.

The CDR3: CASSSTGGAPYNEQFF. CDR3 nucleotide sequence: TGTGCCAGCAGCTCGACAGGGGGCGCCCCTTACAATGAGCAGTTCTTC. The chain employs TRBV5-6 and TRBJ2-1; 10 bases agree with TRBD1. This CDR3 region has 16 residues. The germline V gene encodes CDR1 SGHDT and CDR2 YYEEEE. The V segment lost 3 bases and the J segment 4 bases; nucleotides outside the gene matches: 7.